The sequence of this T cell receptor beta chain was determined in a study of Graves' ophthalmopathy and Graves' hyperthyroidism (dated by TCRdb to about 2018). General notes on the study: A patient counted as having stable hyperthyroidism if there was no progression to ophthalmopathy within 18 months of follow-up. The study used TCR beta repertoire signatures to distinguish Graves' ophthalmopathy from Graves' hyperthyroidism and to predict progression to ophthalmopathy. In total, 135 blood samples were TCR-sequenced: 43 ophthalmopathy, some 75 hyperthyroidism and roughly 17 hyperthyroidism-to-ophthalmopathy patients. To explore V-J signatures distinguishing ophthalmopathy from hyperthyroidism, a discovery set of more than 95 patients (roughly 45 ophthalmopathy, 57 stable hyperthyroidism) was enrolled. An independent validation cohort was composed of 18 hyperthyroidism patients and some 16 patients who later progressed from hyperthyroidism to ophthalmopathy. In more than five hyperthyroidism patients, the T-cell repertoires found in thyroid tissue were compared with those found in blood. Following sampling, methimazole starting at 30 mg daily was administered to hyperthyroidism patients, and high-dose intravenous methylprednisolone was administered to ophthalmopathy patients.

For repertoire sequencing, the TCR beta CDR3 regions were amplified from RNA transcripts. HTBI primers and the Qiagen OneStep RT-PCR kit were used in a first-round RT-PCR, which was followed by a second-round multiplex PCR, size selection and purification. Libraries were sequenced paired-end with 100 bp reads on an Illumina HiSeq2000. The authors processed their data as follows. Reads were processed with SOAPnuke, discarding reads with adapters, uncalled bases, mean Phred below 15, or no exact constant-primer or identifier match. COPE v1.2.5 was used to merge high-quality paired reads. Each unique nucleotide sequence was treated as a clonotype, and MiTCR v1.1 was used to align the clonotypes to the IMGT TRB V, D and J references. Only V-J combinations with frequency above 0.0001 were analysed, covering over 98% of repertoires. For each V-J combination, a TCR clonal expansion and chaos score was defined as the ratio of F50 clonal expansion to chaos observed in the TCRdist matrix. Features were reduced by Welch's t-statistics and random forest to over ten V-J combinations, which fed a naive Bayes classifier. Thyroid-blood repertoire similarity was quantified with the Morisita-Horn index. TCRdb reprocessing: public reads trimmed at Q25 with fastp, clones called with MiXCR, in-frame beta chains kept. Identical CDR3 proteins give one entry, which carries the most common genes and DNA. The authors' filters were not applied to this entry. Recorded for this sample are around 1,200,000 distinct CDR3 sequences; about 40% of them occurred a single time. Jointly, the top ten make up over 8.5% of the sample.

Comments on this clonotype: There is no known antigen for this receptor. A read error may be the cause here, since a much bigger clone is one base away.

Between the V and J ends, shortened by 4 bases and 3 bases respectively, the junction contains 8 bases. Reading from cysteine to phenylalanine, the CDR3 counts 12 amino acids. The retained sequence is limited to the CDR3, 36 bases, with the frame set at the first base. From a lookup of the germline V gene, CDR1 and CDR2 are SGHDT and YYEEEE. On the study overall, not on this receptor specifically: No statistical method was used to set the sample size in advance, and the investigators knew which group each participant was assigned to. In validation, the model predicted ophthalmopathy progression with over 60% sensitivity and roughly 72% specificity; some 13 predicted patients were CT-confirmed with GO in a median of approximately 6.2 months. Most of the expanded thyroid clonotypes with a frequency above 0.001 were also detected in blood, and it was suggested that the thyroid immune response may be reflected by blood repertoires. In cross-validation, the 13-signature model distinguished ophthalmopathy from stable hyperthyroidism with about 88% sensitivity and about 84% specificity, and in the test set the corresponding values were approximately 80% and 75%.

Hyperthyroidism patients were newly diagnosed, with disease duration under 2 months, and aged 18 to 65 years. Anyone with other autoimmune diseases, uncontrolled infections, pregnancy or lactation was excluded from the study. Diagnosis relied on clinical symptoms, serum thyroxine, TRAb, thyroid ultrasound and orbital computed tomography. Total RNA was extracted using Trizol reagent, and RNA quality was checked on an Agilent 2100 Bioanalyzer. The clonotype comes from an adult man with Graves' hyperthyroidism. Input material: peripheral blood or thyroid tissue (not recorded which). The rearrangement joined TRBV5-6 to TRBJ2-7, with no reliable assignment of the D segment. The CDR3 loop reads CASSQTFYEQYF. The bases are TGTGCCAGCAGCCAAACCTTCTACGAGCAGTACTTC.